A selection of T cell receptor beta chains follows, all from one sample in a study of T cells after yellow fever vaccination. MiXCR, run by TCRdb on the 5' RACE reads, gives a single entry per CDR3 protein. The data show 310,000 or so distinct CDR3 sequences, 3% to 4.5% seen once. Source: PBMCs, taken on the day of the yellow fever booster vaccination. The receptors shown here come from a man aged 18 to 30 who received the YFV17D yellow fever vaccine. Both conserved end residues are part of each CDR3. D genes are given only for firm matches. Where a row states a size, it is once, few, many or the class of an expanded clone; other rows omit it.

TGTGCCAGCAGTGAAAGTTTAAGGTTCGGACAGGGGAACACTGAAGCTTTCTTT | CASSESLRFGQGNTEAFF | TRBV2 | many | TRBJ1-1 | TRBD1
TGCAGCGTTGAAGGGTTAGCGGGATACAATGAGCAGTTCTTC | CSVEGLAGYNEQFF | TRBV29-1 | NA | TRBJ2-1 | TRBD2
TGCAGTGGCGGGGGGGGACAAATCGGAAGGTACAATGAGCAGTTCTTC | CSGGGGQIGRYNEQFF | TRBV20-1 | many | TRBJ2-1 | TRBD2
TGTGCCATCAGGCAGGAACAGGGGCCTACTACCTACGAGCAGTACTTC | CAIRQEQGPTTYEQYF | TRBV10-3 | many | TRBJ2-7 | TRBD1
TGTGCCAGCAGTGAAGACCCCGGGGGTATTAAGGAAAAACTGTTTTTT | CASSEDPGGIKEKLFF | TRBV2 | few | TRBJ1-4 | NA
TGCGCCAGCAGCGGGACAGGGGGCTACAATGAGCAGTTCTTC | CASSGTGGYNEQFF | TRBV4-3 | NA | TRBJ2-1 | TRBD1
TGTGCCACCTTCACGACAGGGGAAATATCGGGCTACACCTTC | CATFTTGEISGYTF | TRBV28 | NA | TRBJ1-2 | TRBD1
TGTGCCAGCAGTGAATTGGGCAGTTATCAGCCCCAGCATTTT | CASSELGSYQPQHF | TRBV25-1 | few | TRBJ1-5 | NA
TGCGCCAGCAGCCGGGACACACCATCGAGCTCCTACGAGCAGTACTTC | CASSRDTPSSSYEQYF | TRBV5-1 | NA | TRBJ2-7 | NA
TGTGCCAGCACCCGGCGGGAAATTTGGTCCGGGGAGCTGTTTTTT | CASTRREIWSGELFF | TRBV12-3/TRBV12-4 | NA | TRBJ2-2 | NA
TGTGCCAGCAGTGCCTTCGCGAACACCGGGGAGCTGTTTTTT | CASSAFANTGELFF | TRBV6-1 | many | TRBJ2-2 | NA
TGTGCTAGTGGTTCGTCAGCGGTCGGCAATCAGCCCCAGCATTTT | CASGSSAVGNQPQHF | TRBV12-5 | NA | TRBJ1-5 | NA
TGTGCCAGCAGTGGATTATGGGTTGCGGGACAGGGTTACAATGAGCAGTTCTTC | CASSGLWVAGQGYNEQFF | TRBV2 | many | TRBJ2-1 | TRBD1